The 7 T cell receptor beta chains in this list originate from one sample, sequenced in a study of cytomegalovirus exposure and HLA in healthy donors. Primers for the PCR totalled 60 Vbeta and 13 Jbeta. Generated by immunoSEQ multiplex PCR, the TCRdb table keeps only in-frame clones and is missing some. The sample carries approximately 150,000 clones, more than 75% recorded once. Sample: PBMCs. The receptor set was obtained from a woman aged 40 to 55 in good health and CMV-seropositive.

The V gene is TRBV30, the J gene TRBJ1-3; no definite D call. Trimming took off 4 bases at V and 0 bases at J, with 10 bases between the two ends. This CDR3 comprises 14 residues. Germline V gene sequence: CDR1 GTSNPN, CDR2 SVGIG (reference sequence). CDR3 coding DNA: TGTGCCTGGACCATTTCTAGCTCTGGAAACACCATATATTTT. This codes for CAWTISSSGNTIYF.

The rearrangement uses TRBV28 and TRBJ2-5; 9 bases are a match to TRBD2. Germline V lookup: CDR1 MDHEN, CDR2 SYDVKM. The CDR3 has 16 residues. Trimming cost V 4 bases and J 3 bases; bases outside gene matches: 9. The CDR3, as DNA: TGTGCCAGCAGTTCCCCTGGGTCTAGCGGGAAAGAGACCCAGTACTTC. Protein: CASSSPGSSGKETQYF.

A word on this clone: A read error may produce the germline difference seen at one junction end. V is TRBV7-7 and J is TRBJ2-7; 12 bases agree with TRBD2. The CDR3 covers 17 residues. Per the germline V gene, CDR1 is SSHAT and CDR2 is FNYEAQ (reference sequence). CDR3 sequence: CASSLGSLAGGVDEQYF. CDR3 nucleotides: TGTGCTAGCAGCTTAGGGTCCCTAGCGGGAGGGGTGGACGAGCAGTACTTC.

This clone was seen a single time. The chain employs TRBV5-1 and TRBJ2-7; D is possibly TRBD1 (6 bases). CDR1 and CDR2 from the germline V gene are SGHRS and YFSETQ. This CDR3 is built from 15 residues. Trimming took 5 bases from V and 3 from J, leaving 18 bases between them. The CDR3 nucleotides read TGCGCCAGCAGGCGGCTGGTGGGGACAAACTACGAGCAGTACTTC. Translating gives CASRRLVGTNYEQYF.

CDR3 in amino acids: CASSQLSQGAREQYF. In DNA, the CDR3 is TGTGCCAGCAGCCAACTGTCACAGGGGGCACGGGAGCAGTACTTC. The chain uses TRBV14 and TRBJ2-7; 9 bases agree with TRBD1. Germline CDR1 and CDR2: SGHDN and FVKESK. The V gene end was trimmed by 2 bases and the J gene end by 7 bases; junction bases not matched to a gene: 9. The CDR3 sequence is 15 residues long.

CDR3 sequence reads: CASHPGQSSYNEQFF. For the CDR3, the DNA is TGTGCCAGCCACCCGGGACAGAGCTCCTACAATGAGCAGTTCTTC. The chain combines TRBV2 with TRBJ2-1; 7 bases are a match to TRBD1. The CDR3 spans 15 residues. V gave up 8 bases and J gave up 0 bases; unmatched junction bases: 7. Germline V gives CDR1 SNHLY, CDR2 FYNNEI.

The rearrangement uses TRBV29-1 and TRBJ1-4; perhaps TRBD1 as D (5 bases). Trimming took 7 bases from V and 5 from J, leaving 17 bases between them. This CDR3 is 14 amino acids long. Germline V CDR1 and CDR2: SQVTM, ANQGSEA. The CDR3 DNA reads as TGCAGCGGGGGGGTAACAGGTGACAATGAAAAACTGTTTTTT. Its translation is CSGGVTGDNEKLFF.